This T cell receptor (beta chain) was recorded in a study of tissue T cells after allogeneic stem cell transplantation. The time point was: mouse harvest day 7 after allogeneic transplant. Each mouse received 10^7 T-cell-depleted marrow cells plus 10^6 splenic CD5+ T cells by tail vein. Germline CDR1 and CDR2: LGHNA and YNLKQL (reference sequence). Germline trimming cut 0 bases from V and 0 bases from J; bases unmatched to any gene: 1. The CDR3 has 16 amino acids. Study-level points and caveats: In patients and mice, blood and spleen missed much of tissue repertoire. Limitations included a small, clinically heterogeneous cohort and limited sampling depth.

The data were produced by immunoSEQ multiplex PCR, yet TCRdb's version contains in-frame clones alone and is incomplete. The data hold about 6,900 clones, with around 50% observed a single time. This clone was recorded only once. No antigen is known for it. Gene names and germline refer to mouse. The missing CDR3 end, 1 residue past where the read stops, is filled in from the germline J gene. The specimen was gut tissue. The sequence came from a female BALB/c mouse given C57BL/6 T cells with graft-versus-host disease after an allogeneic hematopoietic cell transplant. The chain has TRBV5 and TRBJ2-4; 9 positions agree with TRBD2. The sequenced part of the CDR3 DNA is TGTGCCAGCAGCCAAGACTGGGGGGGTAGTCAAAACACCTTGTAC. Its translation is CASSQDWGGSQNTLY. The full CDR3 protein reads CASSQDWGGSQNTLYF.